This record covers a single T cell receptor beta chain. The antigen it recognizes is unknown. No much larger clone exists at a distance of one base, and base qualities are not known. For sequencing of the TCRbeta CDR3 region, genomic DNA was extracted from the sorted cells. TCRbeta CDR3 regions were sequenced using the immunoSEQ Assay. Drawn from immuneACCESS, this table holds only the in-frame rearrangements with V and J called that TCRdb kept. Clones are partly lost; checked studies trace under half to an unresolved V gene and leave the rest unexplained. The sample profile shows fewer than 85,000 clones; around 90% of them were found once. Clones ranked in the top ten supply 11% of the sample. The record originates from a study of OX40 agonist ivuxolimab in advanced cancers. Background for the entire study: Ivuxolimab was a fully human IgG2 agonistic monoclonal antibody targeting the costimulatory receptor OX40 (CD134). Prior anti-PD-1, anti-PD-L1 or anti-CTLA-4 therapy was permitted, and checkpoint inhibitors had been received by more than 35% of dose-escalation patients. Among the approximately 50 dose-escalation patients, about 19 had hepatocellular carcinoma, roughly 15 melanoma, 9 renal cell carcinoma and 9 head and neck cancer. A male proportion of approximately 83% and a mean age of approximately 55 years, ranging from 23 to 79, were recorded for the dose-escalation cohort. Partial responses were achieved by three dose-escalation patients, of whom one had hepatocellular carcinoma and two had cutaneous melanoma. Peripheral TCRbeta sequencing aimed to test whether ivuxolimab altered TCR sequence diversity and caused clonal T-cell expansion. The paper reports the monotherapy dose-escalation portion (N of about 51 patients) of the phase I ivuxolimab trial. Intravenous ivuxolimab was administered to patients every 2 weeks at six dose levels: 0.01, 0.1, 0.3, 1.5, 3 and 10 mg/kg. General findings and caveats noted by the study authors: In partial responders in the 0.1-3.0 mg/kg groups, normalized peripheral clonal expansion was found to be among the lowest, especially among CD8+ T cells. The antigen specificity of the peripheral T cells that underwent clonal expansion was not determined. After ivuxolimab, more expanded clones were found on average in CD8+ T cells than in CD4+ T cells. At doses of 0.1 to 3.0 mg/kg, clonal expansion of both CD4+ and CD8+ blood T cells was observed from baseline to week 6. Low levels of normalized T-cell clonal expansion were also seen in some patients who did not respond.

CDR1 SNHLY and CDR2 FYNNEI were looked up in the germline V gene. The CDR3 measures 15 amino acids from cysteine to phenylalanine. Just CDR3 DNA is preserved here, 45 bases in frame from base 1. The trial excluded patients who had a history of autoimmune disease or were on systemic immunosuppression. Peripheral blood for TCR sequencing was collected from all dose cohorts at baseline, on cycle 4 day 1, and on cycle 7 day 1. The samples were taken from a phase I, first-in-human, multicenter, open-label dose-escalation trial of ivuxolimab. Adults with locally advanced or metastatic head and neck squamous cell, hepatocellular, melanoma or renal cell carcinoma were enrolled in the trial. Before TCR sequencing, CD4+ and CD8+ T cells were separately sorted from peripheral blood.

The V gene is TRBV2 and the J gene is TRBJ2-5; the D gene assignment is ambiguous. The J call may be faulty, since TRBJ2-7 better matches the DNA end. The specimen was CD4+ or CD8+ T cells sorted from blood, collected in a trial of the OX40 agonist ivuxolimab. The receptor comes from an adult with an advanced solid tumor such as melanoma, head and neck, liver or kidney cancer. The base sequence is TGTGCCAGCAGTGAAATTTGGGGAAGGTCCTACGAGCAGTACTTC. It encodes CASSEIWGRSYEQYF.